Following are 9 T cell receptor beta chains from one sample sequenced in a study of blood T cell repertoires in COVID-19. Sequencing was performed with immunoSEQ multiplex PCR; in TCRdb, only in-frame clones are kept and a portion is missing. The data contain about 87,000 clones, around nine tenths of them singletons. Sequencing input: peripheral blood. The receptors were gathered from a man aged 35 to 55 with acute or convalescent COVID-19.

CDR3 sequence: CASSSILGQGTDTQYF. The CDR3, as DNA: TGCGCCAGCAGCTCCATTCTAGGACAGGGAACAGATACGCAGTATTTT. The chain links TRBV5-1 to TRBJ2-3; TRBD1 agrees at 8 bases. The CDR3 is 16 amino acids. J lost 3 bases, V lost 3 bases, and 9 bases had no gene match. CDR1 SGHRS and CDR2 YFSETQ come from the germline V gene.

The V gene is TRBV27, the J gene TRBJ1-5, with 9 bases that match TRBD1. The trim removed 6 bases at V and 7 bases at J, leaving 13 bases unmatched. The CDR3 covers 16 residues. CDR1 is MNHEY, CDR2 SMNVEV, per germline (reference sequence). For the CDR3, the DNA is TGTGCCAGCAGACGACAGGGACAGGGAGTCATCCAGCCCCAGCATTTT. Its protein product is CASRRQGQGVIQPQHF.

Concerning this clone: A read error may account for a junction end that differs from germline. The CDR3 loop is CASSISGTGGDQPQHF. The DNA of the CDR3 is TGTGCCAGCAGTATATCCGGGACAGGGGGCGATCAGCCCCAGCATTTT. The rearrangement joins TRBV27 to TRBJ1-5; 12 nucleotides agree with TRBD1. CDR1 MNHEY and CDR2 SMNVEV come from the germline V gene (reference sequence). CDR3 size: 16 residues.

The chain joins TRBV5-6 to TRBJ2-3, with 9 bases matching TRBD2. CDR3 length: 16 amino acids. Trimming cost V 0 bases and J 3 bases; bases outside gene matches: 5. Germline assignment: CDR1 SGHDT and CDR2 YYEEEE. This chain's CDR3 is CASSLAAAGGTDTQYF. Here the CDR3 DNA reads TGTGCCAGCAGCTTGGCCGCGGCGGGAGGGACAGATACGCAGTATTTT.

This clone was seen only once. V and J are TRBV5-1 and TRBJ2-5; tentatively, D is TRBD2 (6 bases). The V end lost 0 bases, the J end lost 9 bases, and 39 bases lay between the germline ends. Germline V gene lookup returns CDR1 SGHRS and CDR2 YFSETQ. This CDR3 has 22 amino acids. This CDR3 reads CASSLVPPAAWSGRQPVTSQYF. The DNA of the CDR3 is TGCGCCAGCAGCTTGGTACCGCCAGCAGCTTGGTCCGGGAGACAGCCCGTTACGTCCCAGTACTTC.

The CDR3 is CASSVASQNEKLFF. The CDR3 DNA follows: TGTGCCAGCAGCGTAGCCTCGCAGAATGAAAAACTGTTTTTT. The gene calls are TRBV9 and TRBJ1-4; D is uncertain. There are 14 residues in the CDR3. Germline CDR1 and CDR2: SGDLS and YYNGEE. V lost 0 bases, J lost 5 bases, and 8 bases lay in between.

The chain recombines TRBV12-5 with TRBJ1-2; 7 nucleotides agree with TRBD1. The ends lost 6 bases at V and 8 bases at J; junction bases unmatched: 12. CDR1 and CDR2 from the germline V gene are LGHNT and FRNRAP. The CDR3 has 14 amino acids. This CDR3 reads CASGAGQSVGGYTF. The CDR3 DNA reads TGTGCTAGTGGGGCGGGACAGTCGGTGGGCGGCTACACCTTC.

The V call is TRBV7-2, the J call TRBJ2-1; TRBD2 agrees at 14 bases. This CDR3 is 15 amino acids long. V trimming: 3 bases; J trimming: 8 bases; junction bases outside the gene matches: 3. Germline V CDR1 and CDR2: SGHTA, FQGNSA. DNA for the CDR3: TGTGCCAGCAGCTTGACTAGCGGGGGGGCAGATGAGCAGTTCTTC. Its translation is CASSLTSGGADEQFF.

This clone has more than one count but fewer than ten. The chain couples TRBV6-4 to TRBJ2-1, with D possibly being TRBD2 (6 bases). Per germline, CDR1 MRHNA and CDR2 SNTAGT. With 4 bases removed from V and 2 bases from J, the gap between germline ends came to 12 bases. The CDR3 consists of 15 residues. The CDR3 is CASSVDGSPYNEQFF. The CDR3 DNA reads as TGTGCCAGCAGTGTAGACGGGAGCCCCTACAATGAGCAGTTCTTC.